Sequencing of this T cell receptor beta chain was carried out in a study of blood T cell repertoires in COVID-19. On the study more broadly: Samples taken during acute and convalescent COVID-19 were collected in the United States, Italy and Spain. Sample material is recorded as cDNA or gDNA derived from T cells, B-cell-depleted T cells, or PBMCs.

CDR3 size: 14 residues. With 2 bases clipped from V and 3 bases from J, the junction kept 3 bases outside the gene matches. Germline loops: CDR1 MNHEY, CDR2 SVGAGI. Original processing notes: Counts of nucleated cells, estimated from reference gene primer amplification, were obtained. Generated by immunoSEQ multiplex PCR, the TCRdb table keeps only in-frame clones and is missing some. For V, J and clone size, that table is used; D and trimming come from the DNA. Of about 160,000 clones listed, about nine tenths are singletons. The sequencing input was peripheral blood. This clonotype was obtained from a woman aged 55-70 years who had recovered from COVID-19. The V gene is TRBV6-5, the J gene TRBJ1-1, with 7 bases that match TRBD1. In nucleotides, the CDR3 is TGTGCCAGCAGTTACCAGGGGGTCCACACTGAAGCTTTCTTT. Translated: CASSYQGVHTEAFF.